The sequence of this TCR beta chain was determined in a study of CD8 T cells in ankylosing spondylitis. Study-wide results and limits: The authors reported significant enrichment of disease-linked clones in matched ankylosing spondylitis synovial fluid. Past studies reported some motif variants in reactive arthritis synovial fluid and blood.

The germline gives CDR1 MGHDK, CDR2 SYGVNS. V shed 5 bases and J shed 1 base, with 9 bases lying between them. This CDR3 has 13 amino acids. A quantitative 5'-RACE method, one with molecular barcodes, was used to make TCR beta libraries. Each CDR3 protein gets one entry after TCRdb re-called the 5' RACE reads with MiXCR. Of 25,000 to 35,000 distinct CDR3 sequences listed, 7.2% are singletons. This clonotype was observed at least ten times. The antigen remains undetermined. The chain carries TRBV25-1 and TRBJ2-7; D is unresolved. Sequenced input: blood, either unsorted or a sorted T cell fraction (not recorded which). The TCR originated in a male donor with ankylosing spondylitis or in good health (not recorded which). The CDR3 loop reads CASSISVSYEQYF. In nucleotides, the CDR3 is TGTGCCAGCAGTATCTCGGTTTCCTACGAGCAGTACTTC.